What follows are 12 T cell receptor beta chains derived from one specimen sequenced in a study of cytomegalovirus exposure and HLA in healthy donors. The primer mix had 60 Vbeta and 13 Jbeta primers. The table came from immunoSEQ multiplex PCR; TCRdb's copy has only in-frame clones and leaves some out. In total, the table holds 35,000 to 50,000 clones. The sequencing sample was made of PBMCs. These receptor sequences come from a woman aged 25-40 years in good health and CMV-seropositive.

The V and J genes are TRBV11-2 and TRBJ2-7; D possibly corresponds to TRBD2 (6 bases). The CDR3 is 15 residues long. CDR1 SGHAT and CDR2 FQNNGV come from the germline V gene. V was trimmed by 2 bases and J by 1 base, leaving 12 bases between them. CDR3 loop: CASSLTGRQSYEQYF. The CDR3 DNA follows: TGTGCCAGCAGCTTAACGGGGAGGCAATCCTACGAGCAGTACTTC.

The chain links TRBV7-9 to TRBJ2-1, with 13 bases that match TRBD2. The CDR3 length is 16 residues. The germline gives CDR1 SEHNR, CDR2 FQNEAQ (reference sequence). Germline trimming cut 5 bases from V and 8 bases from J; bases unmatched to any gene: 9. CDR3 coding DNA: TGTGCCAGCAGCCCGGGACTAGCGGGGATAAGGGATGAGCAGTTCTTC. It yields the protein CASSPGLAGIRDEQFF.

The chain couples TRBV7-9 to TRBJ1-1, with TRBD1 matching 8 bases. The length of the CDR3 is 14 residues. Germline V gives CDR1 SEHNR, CDR2 FQNEAQ (reference sequence). V shed 5 bases and J 5 bases; nucleotides not matched to a gene: 7. The CDR3 loop is CASSRQGAATEAFF. In DNA form, the CDR3 reads TGTGCCAGCAGCCGCCAGGGGGCGGCGACTGAAGCTTTCTTT.

The chain combines TRBV10-2 with TRBJ1-4; 8 bases map to TRBD1. The CDR3 has 14 residues. V dropped 6 bases and J dropped 5; count of bases not matched to a gene: 5. Germline V gene lookup returns CDR1 WSHSY and CDR2 SAAADI. Written as DNA, the CDR3 is TGCGCCAGCAGGCTGGACAGGGTGAATGAAAAACTGTTTTTT. Residues: CASRLDRVNEKLFF.

The chain is built from TRBV2 and TRBJ1-2; tentative D call: TRBD1 (6 bases). V was cut by 7 bases and J by 4 bases, with 13 bases left in between. Germline lookup yields CDR1 SNHLY and CDR2 FYNNEI. The length of the CDR3 is 13 residues. CDR3 nucleotides: TGTGCCAGCACAGGAACAGGGAGCTATGGCTACACCTTC. It codes for CASTGTGSYGYTF. The entire variable domain, with the rest obtained from reference TRBV2 and TRBJ1-2, is as follows: EPEVTQTPSHQVTQMGQEVILRCVPISNHLYFYWYRQILGQKVEFLVSFYNNEISEKSEIFDDQFSVERPDGSNFTLKIRSTKLEDSAMYFCASTGTGSYGYTFGSGTRLTVV.

CDR3 coding DNA: TGCAGCGTGAAGATACAAATGAACACTGAAGCTTTCTTT. It encodes CSVKIQMNTEAFF. The chain links TRBV29-1 to TRBJ1-1, with D unresolved. The ends were cut back, 6 bases at V and 0 bases at J, with 11 bases in the middle. CDR3 length: 13 residues. Germline CDR1 SQVTM, CDR2 ANQGSEA.

CDR3 nucleotide sequence: TGTGCCAGCTCAGACAGGGGCCCATCGGGAAAACTGTTTTTT. It is translated as CASSDRGPSGKLFF. The chain couples TRBV18 to TRBJ1-4; 8 bases align to TRBD1. The CDR3 covers 14 residues. The germline CDR1 and CDR2 sequences are KGHSH and LQKENI. The trim removed 5 bases at V and 10 bases at J, leaving 9 bases unmatched.

The J gene is TRBJ2-7, the V gene TRBV6-1; D uncertain. V was pared by 7 bases and J by 0 bases, with 13 bases between. Germline V gene sequence: CDR1 MNHNS, CDR2 SASEGT. The CDR3 contains 14 residues. The CDR3 sequence is CASTPRTISYEQYF. As DNA, the CDR3 is TGTGCCAGCACTCCCAGAACCATCTCCTACGAGCAGTACTTC.

The chain recombines TRBV30 with TRBJ2-5; 8 bases align to TRBD2. With 0 bases clipped from V and 4 bases from J, the junction kept 1 base outside the gene matches. Germline V lookup: CDR1 GTSNPN, CDR2 SVGIG (reference sequence). This CDR3 has 13 amino acids. The CDR3 DNA reads TGTGCCTGGAGTGTCCTAGCGGGAGAGACCCAGTACTTC. Residues: CAWSVLAGETQYF.

The chain couples TRBV9 to TRBJ1-6; D not certain. The V and J ends lost 0 bases and 5 bases respectively, with 6 bases between them. Germline assignment: CDR1 SGDLS and CDR2 YYNGEE. This CDR3 has 14 residues. The CDR3 DNA reads TGTGCCAGCAGCGTAGAGGGAGATAATTCACCCCTCCACTTT. Its translation is CASSVEGDNSPLHF.

The rearrangement links TRBV11-3 to TRBJ2-5, with TRBD2 matching 12 bases. CDR1 and CDR2 (germline): SGHNT, YENEEA. V dropped 4 bases and J dropped 3; count of bases not matched to a gene: 9. The CDR3 has 17 residues. The CDR3 coding sequence is TGTGCCAGCAGCTGGGCCGGGACTAGCGGGCAAAAAGAGACCCAGTACTTC. Translating it yields CASSWAGTSGQKETQYF.

The rearrangement uses TRBV5-1 and TRBJ1-1; a weak D match, TRBD1 (5 bases). V lost 0 bases and J lost 0, with 9 bases in between. The CDR3 totals 15 residues. Germline V gives CDR1 SGHRS, CDR2 YFSETQ. CDR3 protein: CASSLGTGMNTEAFF. In nucleotides, the CDR3 is TGCGCCAGCAGCTTGGGAACAGGCATGAACACTGAAGCTTTCTTT.